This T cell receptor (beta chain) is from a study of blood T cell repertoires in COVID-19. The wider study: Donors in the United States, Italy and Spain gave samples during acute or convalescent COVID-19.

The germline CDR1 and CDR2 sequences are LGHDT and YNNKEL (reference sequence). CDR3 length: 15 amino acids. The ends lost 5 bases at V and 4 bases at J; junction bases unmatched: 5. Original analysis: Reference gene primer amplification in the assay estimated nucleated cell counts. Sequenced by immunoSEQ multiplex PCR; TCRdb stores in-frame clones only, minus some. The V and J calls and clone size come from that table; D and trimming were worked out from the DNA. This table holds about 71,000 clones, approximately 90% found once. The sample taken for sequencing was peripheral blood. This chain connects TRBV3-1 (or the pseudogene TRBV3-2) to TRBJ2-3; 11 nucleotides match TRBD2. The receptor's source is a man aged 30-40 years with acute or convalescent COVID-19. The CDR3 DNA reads TGTGCCAGCAGCTCCCTAGCGGGGGGCTCAGATACGCAGTATTTT. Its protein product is CASSSLAGGSDTQYF.